This T cell receptor beta chain was identified in a study of cytomegalovirus exposure and HLA in healthy donors. Primers included in the PCR were 60 Vbeta and 13 Jbeta primers. This table comes from immunoSEQ multiplex PCR, and its TCRdb copy is limited to in-frame clones, with some not included. The profile shows 250,000 to 350,000 clones, more than 80% of them singletons. The CDR3 loop spans 14 amino acids. CDR1 and CDR2 (germline): SGHVS, FQNEAQ. V lost 3 bases, J lost 7 bases, and 8 bases stayed unmatched. With regard to this clone: Its cognate antigen is unknown.

Whole-study results and caveats: Associated with cytomegalovirus, according to the listing, were 150 to 200 TCR beta chains. In an earlier analysis, most TCR beta V segments were productive about 87% or about 30% of the time. Diagnosis of cytomegalovirus status made by the classifier reportedly showed high specificity and sensitivity. Later analysis revealed greater clonal expansion in HLA-associated TCR beta chains than in equally common others.

The sample was PBMCs. This sequence was found in a man aged 40-55 years in good health and CMV-seropositive. The chain uses TRBV7-8 and TRBJ1-1; TRBD1 aligns across 7 bases. CDR3 amino acids: CASSFDRASREAFF. The DNA of the CDR3 is TGTGCCAGCAGCTTCGACAGGGCCAGCCGTGAAGCTTTCTTT.